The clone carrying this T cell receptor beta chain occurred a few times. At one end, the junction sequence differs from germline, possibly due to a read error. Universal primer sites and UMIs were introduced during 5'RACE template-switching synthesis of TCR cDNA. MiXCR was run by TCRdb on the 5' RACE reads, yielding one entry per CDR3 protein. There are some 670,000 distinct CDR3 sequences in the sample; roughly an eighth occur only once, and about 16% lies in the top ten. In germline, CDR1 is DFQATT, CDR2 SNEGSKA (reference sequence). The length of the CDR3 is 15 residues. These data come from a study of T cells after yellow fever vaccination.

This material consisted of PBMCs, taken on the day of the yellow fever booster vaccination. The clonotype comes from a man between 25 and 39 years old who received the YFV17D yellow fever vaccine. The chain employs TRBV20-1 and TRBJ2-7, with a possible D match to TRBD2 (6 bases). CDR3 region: CSVRGEARGPYEQYF. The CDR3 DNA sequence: TGCAGTGTTAGAGGGGAGGCCCGGGGCCCCTACGAGCAGTACTTC.